The 15 T cell receptor beta chains reported below all come from one sample, sequenced in a study of CD8 T cells in Susac syndrome (dated by TCRdb to the late 2010s). Libraries were constructed by the immunoSEQ multiplex PCR assay. RNA was extracted using the RNeasy kit, and roughly 0.45 to 1 microgram was reverse transcribed with random hexamers. TCRdb reran the public reads through fastp at Q25 and MiXCR, keeping productive beta chains. CDR3 protein sequences are deduplicated, and each keeps its most common genes and DNA. This sample has fewer than 350,000 distinct CDR3 sequences in its table, and about 90% of those were observed once. The ten largest clones represent approximately 0.065% of the sample. The sequenced material came from CD4+ T cells from PBMCs. These receptors were obtained from a human donor with multiple sclerosis.

The V gene is TRBV4-3, the J gene TRBJ1-2; D is perhaps TRBD1 (5 bases). The CDR3 is 15 residues long. Trimming took off 0 bases at V and 7 bases at J, with 15 bases between the two ends. Per germline, CDR1 LGHNA and CDR2 YSLEER. CDR3 in DNA: TGCGCCAGCAGCCAAGAAGATCCAGGGAGGGCTGGCTACACCTTC. Translation: CASSQEDPGRAGYTF.

The chain combines TRBV15 with TRBJ2-5; D not resolved. V was shortened by 2 bases and J by 1 base, with 11 bases between the two germline ends. This CDR3 spans 15 amino acids. CDR1 LNHNV and CDR2 YYDKDF come from the germline V gene (reference sequence). The CDR3 DNA reads TGTGCCACCAGCAGACAAAGACAAGTCCAAGAGACCCAGTACTTC. The encoded protein is CATSRQRQVQETQYF.

The chain carries TRBV20-1 and TRBJ1-1, with 8 bases identical to TRBD1. Germline loops: CDR1 DFQATT, CDR2 SNEGSKA (reference sequence). V shed 0 bases and J 10 bases; nucleotides not matched to a gene: 10. CDR3 length: 14 residues. CDR3 coding DNA: TGCAGTGCTAGAGATGTGAAGGACAGGGTAGGAGCTTTCTTT. Its protein product is CSARDVKDRVGAFF.

This chain links TRBV27 with TRBJ1-2, with 10 bases fitting TRBD1. J lost 2 bases, V lost 1 base, and 1 base had no gene match. In germline, CDR1 is MNHEY, CDR2 SMNVEV (reference sequence). The CDR3 spans 15 residues. CDR3 sequence reads: CASSLLGQGNYGYTF. The CDR3 DNA sequence: TGTGCCAGCAGTTTATTGGGACAGGGGAACTATGGCTACACCTTC.

V usage is TRBV9 and J usage is TRBJ2-5; D is unclear. The germline V and J ends were trimmed by 0 bases and 7 bases, with 10 bases remaining between them. The CDR3 totals 13 residues. Germline CDR1 is SGDLS and CDR2 is YYNGEE. The CDR3 region is CASSVDQSGTQYF. The CDR3 DNA reads TGTGCCAGCAGCGTAGACCAGTCGGGGACCCAGTACTTC.

The genes are TRBV3-1 and TRBJ2-3; 7 bases are shared with TRBD2. From germline, CDR1 is LGHDT and CDR2 YNNKEL (reference sequence). The CDR3 consists of 15 residues. V lost 4 bases and J lost 5; bases outside the gene matches: 9. The CDR3 reads CASSPISGLIDTQYF. DNA of the CDR3: TGTGCCAGCAGCCCAATTAGCGGGTTGATAGATACGCAGTATTTT.

The chain has TRBV4-1 and TRBJ2-5; the match to TRBD2 covers 8 bases. The V gene's germline CDR1 is MGHRA and CDR2 YSYEKL. V lost 5 bases, J lost 2 bases, and 10 bases stayed unmatched. The CDR3 has 16 residues. In DNA, the CDR3 is TGCGCCAGCAGCTCAAGGTTTAGCGGGGAACAAGAGACCCAGTACTTC. The encoded protein is CASSSRFSGEQETQYF.

The chain couples TRBV20-1 to TRBJ2-2; no reliable D call. This CDR3 has 14 amino acids. From germline, CDR1 is DFQATT and CDR2 SNEGSKA (reference sequence). V was trimmed by 1 base and J by 0 bases, leaving 6 bases between them. The CDR3 region is CSARGGANTGELFF. CDR3 coding DNA: TGCAGTGCTAGAGGCGGAGCGAACACCGGGGAGCTGTTTTTT.

The V call is TRBV5-1, the J call TRBJ1-2; tentatively, D is TRBD1 (5 bases). Trimming left V 0 bases short and J 8 bases short, with 17 bases between. Per germline, CDR1 SGHRS and CDR2 YFSETQ. The CDR3 is 15 residues long. The CDR3 coding sequence is TGCGCCAGCAGCTTGGATGGGGACCGCGCGGGGGGCTACACCTTC. Protein sequence: CASSLDGDRAGGYTF.

V gene TRBV12-3 or TRBV12-4 combines with J gene TRBJ2-7; D not certain. This CDR3 contains 14 residues. Trimming took 1 base from V and 7 from J, leaving 14 bases between them. CDR3 protein: CASSLVPQQQEQYF. CDR3 bases: TGTGCCAGCAGTTTAGTCCCACAACAACAAGAGCAGTACTTC.

V gene TRBV11-1 combines with J gene TRBJ2-2, with a possible D match to TRBD2 (5 bases). The germline V and J ends were trimmed by 0 bases and 1 base, with 21 bases remaining between them. Germline V CDR1 and CDR2: SGHAT, FQDESV (reference sequence). The CDR3 is 20 amino acids. This chain's CDR3 is CASSLARRSHTQQNTGELFF. The DNA for the CDR3 is TGTGCCAGCAGCTTAGCGAGGAGGTCGCACACCCAGCAGAACACCGGGGAGCTGTTTTTT.

The V and J genes are TRBV19 and TRBJ2-5, with TRBD1 as a possible D gene (5 bases). CDR1 LNHDA and CDR2 SQIVND come from the germline V gene (reference sequence). This CDR3 is built from 13 residues. V gave up 7 bases and J gave up 1 base, with 10 bases separating them. CDR3 sequence reads: CASKPDTQETQYF. The DNA for the CDR3 is TGTGCCAGTAAACCGGACACCCAAGAGACCCAGTACTTC.

The J gene is TRBJ2-6, the V gene TRBV15, with no clear D. V lost 3 bases and J lost 0, with 6 bases in between. Germline V gene data show CDR1 as LNHNV and CDR2 as YYDKDF (reference sequence). The CDR3 contains 15 residues. CDR3 in amino acids: CATSSYRSGANVLTF. Here the CDR3 DNA reads TGTGCCACCAGCAGTTATCGCTCTGGGGCCAACGTCCTGACTTTC.

V and J are TRBV19 and TRBJ1-1, with D possibly TRBD1 on 5 matching bases. CDR1 and CDR2 from the germline V gene are LNHDA and SQIVND (reference sequence). CDR3 length equals 13 residues. Trimming removed 5 bases at V and 4 bases at J, with 11 bases between. For the CDR3, the DNA is TGTGCCAGTAGTCTTCAGGGTCTCACTGAAGCTTTCTTT. Amino acids: CASSLQGLTEAFF.

This chain uses TRBV7-9 with TRBJ2-1; 7 bases map to TRBD2. This CDR3 is 17 amino acids long. The germline V gene has CDR1 SEHNR and CDR2 FQNEAQ (reference sequence). V lost 1 base to trimming and J lost 5 bases; unmatched junction nucleotides: 11. The CDR3 loop is CASSLVRTLSGNNEQFF. CDR3 nucleotides: TGTGCCAGCAGCTTAGTGCGCACCCTAAGCGGGAACAATGAGCAGTTCTTC. Full variable domain (rest looked up from reference TRBV7-9 and TRBJ2-1): DTGVSQNPRHKITKRGQNVTFRCDPISEHNRLYWYRQTLGQGPEFLTYFQNEAQLEKSRLLSDRFSAERPKGSFSTLEIQRTEQGDSAMYLCASSLVRTLSGNNEQFFGPGTRLTVL.